One sample yielded the 21 T cell receptor beta chains listed below, sequenced in a study of cytomegalovirus exposure and HLA in healthy donors. PCR was performed using 60 Vbeta and 13 Jbeta primers. Profiled with immunoSEQ multiplex PCR; TCRdb holds only in-frame clones, not every one. The data contain around 54,000 clones, around 82% of them singletons. The material sequenced was PBMCs. Receptor source: a woman aged 18-29 years in good health and CMV-seronegative.

This sequence joins TRBV5-5 and TRBJ2-2; 11 nucleotides match TRBD1. The CDR3 runs 15 residues. Trimming cost V 4 bases and J 5 bases; bases outside gene matches: 4. Germline-derived CDR1 and CDR2 are SGHKS and YYEKEE (reference sequence). In DNA form, the CDR3 reads TGTGCCAGCAGCGGGGACAGGGGGGTTACCGGGGAGCTGTTTTTT. The encoded protein is CASSGDRGVTGELFF.

This chain connects TRBV29-1 to TRBJ2-3; unclear D gene. The germline gives CDR1 SQVTM, CDR2 ANQGSEA. Trimming cost V 7 bases and J 4 bases, with 9 bases left between them. The CDR3 is 11 residues long. CDR3 nucleotide sequence: TGCAGCGCAAGCAGGTCAGATACGCAGTATTTT. Protein product: CSASRSDTQYF.

This chain connects TRBV6-1 to TRBJ1-2; TRBD1 is a possible D gene (6 bases). V was trimmed by 6 bases and J by 4 bases, leaving 12 bases between them. The CDR3 sequence is 13 residues long. Germline values: CDR1 MNHNS, CDR2 SASEGT. The CDR3 DNA reads as TGTGCCAGCAGGCTCGGACAGATCTATGGCTACACCTTC. Translating it yields CASRLGQIYGYTF.

V gene TRBV27 combines with J gene TRBJ2-7; weak D call: TRBD2 (5 bases). Germline V gene data show CDR1 as MNHEY and CDR2 as SMNVEV (reference sequence). V dropped 0 bases and J dropped 4 bases, with 7 bases sitting between them. The CDR3 covers 13 residues. This CDR3 reads CASSLSGGYEQYF. DNA of the CDR3: TGTGCCAGCAGTTTATCAGGAGGTTACGAGCAGTACTTC.

The CDR3 region is CASSLVGLRQGKNEQFF. The CDR3 DNA reads as TGTGCCAGCAGCTTGGTAGGGCTCCGACAGGGGAAAAATGAGCAGTTCTTC. The V call is TRBV11-2, the J call TRBJ2-1; the match to TRBD1 covers 8 bases. CDR1 is SGHAT, CDR2 FQNNGV, per germline. CDR3 length equals 17 residues. J was trimmed by 7 bases and V by 3 bases; bases with no gene match: 14.

J is TRBJ1-1 and V is TRBV30; D is unclear. This CDR3 comprises 14 residues. Trimming took off 1 base at V and 1 base at J, with 10 bases between the two ends. Germline CDR1 and CDR2: GTSNPN and SVGIG (reference sequence). The DNA for the CDR3 is TGTGCCTGGAGTGCCATACGCGCGAACACTGAAGCTTTCTTT. This encodes CAWSAIRANTEAFF. The whole variable domain, filled in from reference TRBV30 and TRBJ1-1, reads SQTIHQWPATLVQPVGSPLSLECTVEGTSNPNLYWYRQAAGRGLQLLFYSVGIGQISSEVPQNLSASRPQDRQFILSSKKLLLSDSGFYLCAWSAIRANTEAFFGQGTRLTVV.

The gene calls are TRBV15 and TRBJ1-5; the D is unclear. The CDR3 has 14 residues. V was cut by 1 base and J by 4 bases, with 8 bases left in between. Germline V gene data show CDR1 as LNHNV and CDR2 as YYDKDF (reference sequence). CDR3 in amino acids: CATSRGGSNQPQHF. Here the CDR3 DNA reads TGTGCCACCAGCAGAGGAGGGTCAAATCAGCCCCAGCATTTT.

CDR3 protein: CASSTCDRGPRLALGYTEAFF. As DNA, the CDR3 is TGTGCCAGTAGTACGTGCGACAGGGGTCCCCGACTTGCCCTGGGATACACTGAAGCTTTCTTT. The J gene is TRBJ1-1, the V gene TRBV19; 8 bases agree with TRBD1. The CDR3 length is 21 residues. After removal of 4 bases from V and 3 bases from J, the junction contained 25 bases not matched to a gene. Germline CDR1 reads LNHDA; CDR2 reads SQIVND (reference sequence).

The V and J genes are TRBV7-6 and TRBJ2-3; D may be TRBD2 (5 bases). The V gene lost 2 bases and the J gene lost 8 bases, with 14 bases spanning the gap. The germline V gene encodes CDR1 SGHVS and CDR2 FNYEAQ. The CDR3 consists of 14 residues. The CDR3 reads CASSLQDGGGTQYF. The CDR3 DNA is TGTGCCAGCAGCTTACAGGACGGCGGAGGTACGCAGTATTTT.

V and J are TRBV5-4 and TRBJ1-1; D may be TRBD1 (5 bases). Germline CDR1 and CDR2: SGHNT and YYREEE (reference sequence). Trimming shortened V by 1 base and J by 6 bases, and 13 bases separated the two germline ends. The CDR3 is made up of 14 amino acids. The CDR3, as DNA: TGTGCCAGCAGCTTGAGAAGGGGTGATCCTGAAGCTTTCTTT. Encoded protein: CASSLRRGDPEAFF. The variable domain in full, completed from reference TRBV5-4 and TRBJ1-1, reads ETGVTQSPTHLIKTRGQQVTLRCSSQSGHNTVSWYQQALGQGPQFIFQYYREEENGRGNFPPRFSGLQFPNYSSELNVNALELDDSALYLCASSLRRGDPEAFFGQGTRLTVV.

The chain joins TRBV9 to TRBJ1-2, with D tentatively TRBD1 (5 bases). Trimming stripped 0 bases from V and 0 bases from J, with 15 bases between. The CDR3 covers 17 residues. Germline V gene sequence: CDR1 SGDLS, CDR2 YYNGEE. The chain's CDR3 is CASSVALDPGSNYGYTF. For the CDR3, the DNA is TGTGCCAGCAGCGTAGCTCTTGACCCAGGGTCTAACTATGGCTACACCTTC.

The V gene is TRBV7-9, the J gene TRBJ2-1; 8 positions match TRBD2. The CDR3 is 17 residues long. Germline CDR1 reads SEHNR; CDR2 reads FQNEAQ (reference sequence). Losses at the gene ends were 0 bases for V and 9 bases for J; bases not matched to a gene: 13. CDR3 nucleotide sequence: TGTGCCAGCAGCTTAGCGCACCCAGCGGGAGTCTATGGTGAGCAGTTCTTC. Amino acid sequence: CASSLAHPAGVYGEQFF.

V and J are TRBV7-9 and TRBJ2-5; 7 nucleotides line up with TRBD1. CDR3 length: 15 residues. Per germline, CDR1 SEHNR and CDR2 FQNEAQ (reference sequence). With 5 bases clipped from V and 1 base from J, the junction kept 7 bases outside the gene matches. The CDR3 is CASSPDRETQETQYF. The DNA for the CDR3 is TGTGCCAGCAGCCCCGACAGGGAGACCCAAGAGACCCAGTACTTC.

The V gene is TRBV6-1, the J gene TRBJ2-7; D is unclear. Germline-derived CDR1 and CDR2 are MNHNS and SASEGT. V was cut by 1 base and J by 7 bases, with 11 bases left in between. The CDR3 sequence is 13 residues long. In DNA form, the CDR3 reads TGTGCCAGCAGTGAAGATTGGTCTATGGAGCAGTACTTC. Translation: CASSEDWSMEQYF.

The genes are TRBV2 and TRBJ2-5, with D hard to call. Between the trimmed V and J ends, which lost 3 bases and 2 bases, there was a span of 13 bases. The CDR3 runs 15 residues. Germline loops: CDR1 SNHLY, CDR2 FYNNEI. The CDR3 nucleotides are TGTGCCAGCAGTGACGAGGCCACGAGTCAAGAGACCCAGTACTTC. Encoded protein: CASSDEATSQETQYF.

The CDR3 sequence is CASSSNTRGTRNEKLFF. The CDR3 DNA sequence: TGTGCCAGCAGCTCCAACACTCGTGGGACACGTAATGAAAAACTGTTTTTT. J is TRBJ1-4 and V is TRBV7-2; TRBD1 is a possible D gene (6 bases). This CDR3 comprises 17 residues. V was trimmed by 4 bases and J by 4 bases, leaving 19 bases between them. The germline CDR1 and CDR2 sequences are SGHTA and FQGNSA.

The V call is TRBV7-3, the J call TRBJ2-7; 10 bases match TRBD1. The CDR3 extends over 14 amino acids. V lost 5 bases to trimming and J lost 3 bases; unmatched junction nucleotides: 4. In germline, CDR1 is SGHTA, CDR2 FQGTGA. The CDR3 coding sequence is TGTGCCAGCAGCCTCGGACAGGGGGTCTACGAGCAGTACTTC. It encodes CASSLGQGVYEQYF.

The V call is TRBV18, the J call TRBJ2-5; 11 bases agree with TRBD2. The germline V gene has CDR1 KGHSH and CDR2 LQKENI. J was trimmed by 2 bases and V by 1 base; bases with no gene match: 0. There are 15 residues in the CDR3. The CDR3 coding sequence is TGTGCCAGCTCACCACGGACTAGCGGGCAAGAGACCCAGTACTTC. Translating it yields CASSPRTSGQETQYF.

The chain has TRBV6-4 and TRBJ2-1; 7 nucleotides agree with TRBD2. The V segment lost 0 bases and the J segment 8 bases; nucleotides outside the gene matches: 10. There are 16 residues in the CDR3. Germline values: CDR1 MRHNA, CDR2 SNTAGT. The CDR3: CASSDSGGSKGDEQFF. DNA of the CDR3: TGTGCCAGCAGTGACTCGGGCGGGAGTAAAGGGGATGAGCAGTTCTTC.

The V and J genes are TRBV2 and TRBJ2-7, with D maybe TRBD2 (5 bases). There are 12 residues in the CDR3. CDR1 is SNHLY, CDR2 FYNNEI, per germline. The ends were cut back, 6 bases at V and 13 bases at J, with 19 bases in the middle. The CDR3 DNA is TGTGCCAGCAGGGAGGTCCTAGCAGCCCATTACTTC. This codes for CASREVLAAHYF.

This rearrangement joins TRBV5-1 to TRBJ2-5, with 10 positions matching TRBD2. The DNA end is a closer match to TRBJ2-7, so the J assignment may be wrong. CDR3 length: 14 residues. Looked up from germline, CDR1 is SGHRS and CDR2 is YFSETQ. CDR3 DNA: TGCGCCAGCAGCAAAGGGACTAGCGTGAACGAGCAGTACTTC. Amino acid sequence: CASSKGTSVNEQYF.